This T cell receptor (beta chain) stems from a study of T cell responses to AZD1222 COVID-19 vaccine (TCRdb year 2021). About the investigation overall: A total of about 230 trial participants underwent TCR sequencing, of whom 200 to 220 received two doses of AZD1222 and some 26 received two doses of the MenACWY control vaccine. Trial participants were enrolled by age into 18-55, 56-69 and 70-plus year subgroups, with about 150, 28 and 57 TCR-sequenced participants respectively.

From the cysteine up to the phenylalanine, the CDR3 has a length of 13 residues. Only the CDR3 region is kept as DNA, spanning 39 bases read in frame from base 1. V was cut back by 5 bases and J by 4 bases, leaving a gap of 9 bases between them. Per the germline V gene, KGHSH is the CDR1 and LQKENI is the CDR2. The CDR3 regions of human TCRbeta chains were analyzed by immunosequencing. As for the authors' bioinformatics: Repertoire TCRs were matched against a reference library of SARS-CoV-2-specific TCRs generated with the MIRA antigen-specificity platform. Breadth was defined as the fraction of unique TCRs that were SARS-CoV-2-associated, and depth was defined as the fraction of total T cells that were SARS-CoV-2-associated. Using the MIRA data, each spike-specific TCR was mapped to the spike region that the TCR reacts to and placed in a CD4 or CD8 class. Log10-transformed breadth and depth values were compared by one-way ANOVA with Sidak's multiple comparisons tests. TCRdb limited this immuneACCESS table to in-frame rearrangements with V and J called. A share of clones is missing; checked studies link under half to unresolved V genes, and the rest is unexplained. That table supplies the V and J calls and clone size; D and trimming were determined from the DNA. The sample yields about 48,000 clones; over 75% were counted once. Roughly 5.2% of the sample is held by the ten biggest clonotypes.

This specimen's time point label, interpreted: about 28 days (+/-7) after the second vaccine dose. Because spike-specific TCR depth and breadth did not differ between the two schedules, AZD1222 recipients who got a second dose at roughly 4 weeks were pooled with those who got a second dose at roughly 12 weeks. Vaccinee samples were obtained from the UK trials COV001 and COV002, which included a single-blind randomized controlled phase 2/3 trial of AZD1222 (ChAdOx1 nCoV-19) in healthy adults. For TCRbeta chain sequencing, PBMC samples from trial participants were taken at day 0 and at day 28 after the second dose. Note on this clone: It has no known antigen specificity. No quality values exist for individual bases; no much larger clone is one base distant.

Study-wide findings and limitations: The 56-69-year group was small, and its depth increase did not reach significance, likely because of low power. Participants were mostly white British, with more females than males. The authors suggested clonal diversity may have been underestimated. A significant rise in spike-specific TCR breadth and depth was observed after two AZD1222 doses relative to day 0 and relative to MenACWY recipients. CD4 TCRs associated with the vaccine covered the entire spike protein, and the dominant responses were in regions 160-218 and 743-854. Nearly half of unique spike-specific TCRs reportedly recognized epitopes outside regions mutated in the B.1.351 and B.1.1.7 variants. Conclusions about previously exposed vaccinees are limited because only 5 or 6 AZD1222 recipients were SARS-CoV-2 seropositive at baseline. Because no samples from the day 14 peak response were available, repertoires could be characterized only after the peak T cell response.

The material was peripheral blood, obtained 28 days after the second AZD1222 dose. This TCR was sampled from an adult who received the AZD1222 COVID-19 vaccine. The chain uses TRBV18 and TRBJ1-5; the D gene remains uncertain. The CDR3 reads as follows: CASSDTANQPQHF. The nucleotide sequence reads as follows: TGTGCCAGCTCAGACACAGCGAATCAGCCCCAGCATTTT.